Listed below are T cell receptor beta chains from one sample, sequenced in a study of T cell repertoires in cytomegalovirus infection. TCRdb re-called the reads with MiXCR, one entry per CDR3 protein. The sample carries hundreds of thousands of distinct CDR3 sequences, under 40% recorded once. Input material: PBMCs. All receptors derive from a human donor in good health (CMV status not recorded). Some clones in this sample may be carry-over from other donors' samples. Each CDR3 is given without its conserved first and last residue.

j_call cdr3_length v_call cdr3_aa
TRBJ1-1 13 TRBV7-2 ASSLMGQGRTEAF
TRBJ2-7 11 TRBV29-1 SFRGRRSFEQY
TRBJ1-2 14 TRBV7-3 ASSLIMGGVNYGYT
TRBJ2-7 11 TRBV6-5 ASSYAGAFEQY
TRBJ2-3 15 TRBV28 ASRRLNLGGKTDTQY
TRBJ2-7 12 TRBV6-1 ASSEVHRGYEQY
TRBJ2-3 14 TRBV27 ASSLLSSGGPETQY
TRBJ2-1 13 TRBV12-3/TRBV12-4 ASSPRAIEGNEQF
TRBJ2-2 12 TRBV7-2 ASSQLRQPGELF
TRBJ2-3 18 TRBV11-2 ASSQPETSGGGTSTDTQY